This T cell receptor beta chain emerged from a study of blood T cell repertoires in COVID-19. The CDR3 sequence is 14 residues long. The V end was cut by 3 bases, the J end by 2 bases, with 5 bases between. The V gene's germline CDR1 is SNHLY and CDR2 FYNNEI. Here immunoSEQ multiplex PCR was the method, and the copy in TCRdb shows in-frame clones only, minus some. The data contain 150,000 to 200,000 clones, about 90% of them singletons. Clinical history as reported by participants underpinned cohort assignment. Two negative PCRs, clearance, or symptom resolution characterized the recovered Cohort 3 donors.

This clonotype originated in a woman aged 18-29 years who had recovered from COVID-19. The rearrangement uses TRBV2 and TRBJ2-6; no definite D call. The sequencing sample was made of PBMCs or T cells enriched from blood (not recorded which). In DNA, the CDR3 is TGTGCCAGCAGTGAGCGGACTGGGGCCAACGTCCTGACTTTC. Its protein is CASSERTGANVLTF.